This TCR beta chain appears in the sequencing data of a study of blood T cell repertoires in COVID-19. Generated by immunoSEQ multiplex PCR, the TCRdb table keeps only in-frame clones and is missing some. This repertoire shows 150,000 to 200,000 clones, 65% to 80% found once; its top ten account for around 16%. This clone has more than one count but fewer than ten. This receptor was obtained from a woman between 50 and 59 years old with acute COVID-19. Sequencing was carried out using PBMCs or T cells enriched from blood (not recorded which).

In nucleotides, the CDR3 is TGTGCCAGCAGCAAAGGGACTCCCGCGGGCCCCCTCCACTTT. The encoded protein is CASSKGTPAGPLHF. This chain joins TRBV21-1 and TRBJ1-6. TRBV21-1 counts as a pseudogene. The CDR3 sequence is 14 residues long.